These T cell receptor beta chains were read from a single sample in a study of cytomegalovirus exposure and HLA in healthy donors. The table came from immunoSEQ multiplex PCR; TCRdb's copy has only in-frame clones and leaves some out. The table counts about 140,000 clones; over 2% lies in the top ten. The sample comprised PBMCs. The receptors here all came from a woman aged 18-29 years in good health and CMV-seronegative. Each CDR3 is given with its conserved first and last residue. Each record gives: D gene, J gene, V gene, CDR3 protein, CDR3 DNA. The D gene is left open where the match is weak.

d_gene: TRBD1
j_gene: TRBJ1-5
v_gene: TRBV5-1
CDR3aa: CASSFGQANQPQHF
CDR3nt: TGCGCCAGCAGCTTCGGACAGGCTAATCAGCCCCAGCATTTT

d_gene: TRBD2
j_gene: TRBJ2-7
v_gene: TRBV9
CDR3aa: CASSAGGASSYEQYF
CDR3nt: TGTGCCAGCAGCGCGGGGGGGGCGAGCTCCTACGAGCAGTACTTC

d_gene: NA
j_gene: TRBJ2-3
v_gene: TRBV7-2
CDR3aa: CASSLVLHSLAQDTQYF
CDR3nt: TGTGCCAGCAGCTTGGTTCTCCATTCCCTCGCACAAGATACGCAGTATTTT

d_gene: NA
j_gene: TRBJ1-1
v_gene: TRBV7-3
CDR3aa: CASSLSQENTEAFF
CDR3nt: TGTGCCAGCAGCTTATCCCAGGAGAACACTGAAGCTTTCTTT

d_gene: NA
j_gene: TRBJ1-2
v_gene: TRBV6-6
CDR3aa: CASSYSGEEGYTF
CDR3nt: TGTGCCAGCAGTTACTCGGGGGAGGAGGGCTACACCTTC

d_gene: TRBD2
j_gene: TRBJ2-7
v_gene: TRBV7-8
CDR3aa: CASSHNLAGAEQYF
CDR3nt: TGTGCCAGCAGTCACAATTTAGCGGGAGCCGAGCAGTACTTC

d_gene: TRBD2
j_gene: TRBJ2-5
v_gene: TRBV7-3
CDR3aa: CASSLTTGTRSLEETQYF
CDR3nt: TGTGCCAGCAGCTTAACGACCGGGACTAGGAGCCTTGAAGAGACCCAGTACTTC

d_gene: TRBD2
j_gene: TRBJ2-1
v_gene: TRBV7-3
CDR3aa: CASSPSGINNEQFF
CDR3nt: TGTGCCAGCAGCCCAAGCGGGATAAACAATGAGCAGTTCTTC

d_gene: TRBD1
j_gene: TRBJ1-2
v_gene: TRBV19
CDR3aa: CASSTLGGAGGYTF
CDR3nt: TGTGCCAGTAGTACCCTAGGGGGCGCGGGGGGCTACACCTTC

d_gene: NA
j_gene: TRBJ1-6
v_gene: TRBV5-1
CDR3aa: CASSPSSAVEHSPLHF
CDR3nt: TGCGCCAGCAGCCCTAGTTCAGCGGTGGAGCATTCACCCCTCCACTTT

d_gene: TRBD1
j_gene: TRBJ1-1
v_gene: TRBV7-2
CDR3aa: CASSFGQVNTEAFF
CDR3nt: TGTGCCAGCAGCTTCGGACAGGTGAACACTGAAGCTTTCTTT

d_gene: TRBD1
j_gene: TRBJ2-7
v_gene: TRBV28
CDR3aa: CASSSAGTGGYEQYF
CDR3nt: TGTGCCAGCAGTTCCGCCGGGACAGGGGGCTACGAGCAGTACTTC

d_gene: NA
j_gene: TRBJ2-1
v_gene: TRBV7-9
CDR3aa: CASSSPGGEQFF
CDR3nt: TGTGCCAGCAGCTCCCCTGGCGGTGAGCAGTTCTTC

d_gene: TRBD2
j_gene: TRBJ2-3
v_gene: TRBV10-3
CDR3aa: CAIRLAGGTDTQYF
CDR3nt: TGTGCCATCAGGCTAGCGGGAGGGACAGATACGCAGTATTTT

d_gene: TRBD2
j_gene: TRBJ2-1
v_gene: TRBV19
CDR3aa: CASSIRAGAQNEQFF
CDR3nt: TGTGCCAGTAGTATCAGAGCGGGAGCTCAAAATGAGCAGTTCTTC

d_gene: NA
j_gene: TRBJ2-7
v_gene: TRBV5-6
CDR3aa: CASSQRPPGDNYEQYF
CDR3nt: TGTGCCAGCAGCCAACGGCCCCCAGGGGATAACTACGAGCAGTACTTC

d_gene: NA
j_gene: TRBJ2-3
v_gene: TRBV6-5
CDR3aa: CASSYSSSPDTQYF
CDR3nt: TGTGCCAGCAGTTACTCATCCAGTCCAGATACGCAGTATTTT

d_gene: TRBD2
j_gene: TRBJ2-1
v_gene: TRBV4-3
CDR3aa: CASSQAGARYNEQFF
CDR3nt: TGCGCCAGCAGCCAGGCGGGAGCACGATACAATGAGCAGTTCTTC

d_gene: TRBD2
j_gene: TRBJ2-2
v_gene: TRBV19
CDR3aa: CASSMTGTSGSLSGELFF
CDR3nt: TGTGCCAGTAGTATGACCGGGACTAGCGGGAGTTTGTCCGGGGAGCTGTTTTTT

d_gene: NA
j_gene: TRBJ2-7
v_gene: TRBV5-5
CDR3aa: CASSFSQSSYEQYF
CDR3nt: TGTGCCAGCAGCTTTAGCCAGAGCTCCTACGAGCAGTACTTC

d_gene: NA
j_gene: TRBJ1-2
v_gene: TRBV10-3
CDR3aa: CAISESQNYGYTF
CDR3nt: TGTGCCATCAGTGAGAGTCAGAACTATGGCTACACCTTC

d_gene: NA
j_gene: TRBJ2-2
v_gene: TRBV5-1
CDR3aa: CASSLHGMNTGELFF
CDR3nt: TGCGCCAGCAGCTTGCACGGGATGAACACCGGGGAGCTGTTTTTT

d_gene: TRBD1
j_gene: TRBJ1-1
v_gene: TRBV6-5
CDR3aa: CASRPDRVGTEAFF
CDR3nt: TGTGCCAGCAGACCGGACAGGGTAGGAACTGAAGCTTTCTTT

d_gene: TRBD2
j_gene: TRBJ2-7
v_gene: TRBV10-3
CDR3aa: CAISEGTSGSKQYF
CDR3nt: TGTGCCATCAGTGAGGGGACTAGCGGGAGTAAGCAGTACTTC

d_gene: NA
j_gene: TRBJ1-1
v_gene: TRBV10-1
CDR3aa: CASSALTSLGDLEAFF
CDR3nt: TGCGCCAGCAGTGCTCTTACGTCCCTGGGAGACCTTGAAGCTTTCTTT

d_gene: NA
j_gene: TRBJ2-2
v_gene: TRBV19
CDR3aa: CASSLVLPNTGELFF
CDR3nt: TGTGCCAGTAGCCTTGTACTTCCGAACACCGGGGAGCTGTTTTTT

d_gene: NA
j_gene: TRBJ1-2
v_gene: TRBV28
CDR3aa: CASSLGSGGQNYGYTF
CDR3nt: TGTGCCAGCTCCCTGGGTTCGGGGGGCCAGAACTATGGCTACACCTTC

d_gene: TRBD1
j_gene: TRBJ1-2
v_gene: TRBV2
CDR3aa: CAKGPTGTYGYTF
CDR3nt: TGTGCCAAGGGACCGACAGGGACCTATGGCTACACCTTC

d_gene: TRBD1
j_gene: TRBJ2-1
v_gene: TRBV5-4
CDR3aa: CASSLGQGLYNEQFF
CDR3nt: TGTGCCAGCAGCTTGGGACAGGGTTTGTACAATGAGCAGTTCTTC

d_gene: NA
j_gene: TRBJ1-1
v_gene: TRBV7-3
CDR3aa: CASSPRGGSTEAFF
CDR3nt: TGTGCCAGCAGCCCCCGCGGGGGGAGCACTGAAGCTTTCTTT

d_gene: NA
j_gene: TRBJ1-4
v_gene: TRBV4-1
CDR3aa: CASSLGDNEKLFF
CDR3nt: TGCGCCAGCAGCCTAGGGGATAATGAAAAACTGTTTTTT

d_gene: NA
j_gene: TRBJ1-5
v_gene: TRBV18
CDR3aa: CASSTGGAGQPQHF
CDR3nt: TGTGCCAGCTCAACGGGGGGGGCGGGTCAGCCCCAGCATTTT

d_gene: NA
j_gene: TRBJ1-2
v_gene: TRBV6-5
CDR3aa: CASSYEANYGYTF
CDR3nt: TGTGCCAGCAGTTACGAGGCCAACTATGGCTACACCTTC

d_gene: NA
j_gene: TRBJ1-5
v_gene: TRBV10-3
CDR3aa: CAISESEGAYQPQHF
CDR3nt: TGTGCCATCAGTGAGTCTGAAGGGGCGTATCAGCCCCAGCATTTT

d_gene: NA
j_gene: TRBJ2-5
v_gene: TRBV7-6
CDR3aa: CASSTRAREETQYF
CDR3nt: TGTGCCAGCAGCACCCGCGCCAGGGAAGAGACCCAGTACTTC

d_gene: NA
j_gene: TRBJ2-3
v_gene: TRBV5-1
CDR3aa: CASNVALSSTDTQYF
CDR3nt: TGCGCCAGCAATGTAGCGTTATCTAGCACAGATACGCAGTATTTT

d_gene: NA
j_gene: TRBJ2-6
v_gene: TRBV7-8
CDR3aa: CASSLESAGANVLTF
CDR3nt: TGTGCCAGCAGCTTAGAATCTGCTGGGGCCAACGTCCTGACTTTC

d_gene: TRBD2
j_gene: TRBJ2-1
v_gene: TRBV19
CDR3aa: CASRGTSGRIDNEQFF
CDR3nt: TGTGCCAGTAGGGGGACTAGCGGGAGAATCGACAATGAGCAGTTCTTC

d_gene: NA
j_gene: TRBJ2-3
v_gene: TRBV11-3
CDR3aa: CASSPRGTYTDTQYF
CDR3nt: TGTGCCAGCAGCCCCCGGGGGACCTACACAGATACGCAGTATTTT

d_gene: NA
j_gene: TRBJ1-4
v_gene: TRBV4-1
CDR3aa: CASSQKGGGDEKLFF
CDR3nt: TGCGCCAGCAGTCAAAAGGGGGGAGGGGATGAAAAACTGTTTTTT

d_gene: NA
j_gene: TRBJ1-3
v_gene: TRBV5-1
CDR3aa: CASSLDREHRNTIYF
CDR3nt: TGCGCCAGCAGCTTGGACAGAGAACATCGAAACACCATATATTTT

d_gene: TRBD1
j_gene: TRBJ2-3
v_gene: TRBV5-1
CDR3aa: CATGTGSTDTQYF
CDR3nt: TGCGCCACCGGGACAGGTAGCACAGATACGCAGTATTTT

d_gene: TRBD2
j_gene: TRBJ2-5
v_gene: TRBV9
CDR3aa: CASSTGLAGGWGGTQYF
CDR3nt: TGTGCCAGCAGCACCGGACTAGCGGGAGGTTGGGGAGGGACCCAGTACTTC

d_gene: NA
j_gene: TRBJ2-2
v_gene: TRBV21-1
CDR3aa: CASSKSAGLVTGELFF
CDR3nt: TGTGCCAGCAGCAAATCCGCGGGACTAGTGACCGGGGAGCTGTTTTTT

d_gene: NA
j_gene: TRBJ2-7
v_gene: TRBV10-2
CDR3aa: CASSEAAYEQYF
CDR3nt: TGCGCCAGCAGTGAGGCAGCCTACGAGCAGTACTTC